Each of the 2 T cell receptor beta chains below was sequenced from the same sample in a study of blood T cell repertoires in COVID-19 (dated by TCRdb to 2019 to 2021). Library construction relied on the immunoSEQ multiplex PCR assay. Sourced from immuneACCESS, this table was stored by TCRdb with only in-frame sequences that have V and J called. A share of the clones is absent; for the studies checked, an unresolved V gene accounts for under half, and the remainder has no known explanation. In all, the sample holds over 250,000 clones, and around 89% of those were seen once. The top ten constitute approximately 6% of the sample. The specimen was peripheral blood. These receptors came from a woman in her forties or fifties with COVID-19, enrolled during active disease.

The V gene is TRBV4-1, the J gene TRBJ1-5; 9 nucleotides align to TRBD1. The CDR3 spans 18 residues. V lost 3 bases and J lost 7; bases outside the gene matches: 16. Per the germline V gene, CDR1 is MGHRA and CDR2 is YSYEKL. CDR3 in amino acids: CASSQGNGQGSPGQPQHF. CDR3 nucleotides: TGCGCCAGCAGCCAGGGTAACGGACAGGGGTCCCCCGGACAGCCCCAGCATTTT.

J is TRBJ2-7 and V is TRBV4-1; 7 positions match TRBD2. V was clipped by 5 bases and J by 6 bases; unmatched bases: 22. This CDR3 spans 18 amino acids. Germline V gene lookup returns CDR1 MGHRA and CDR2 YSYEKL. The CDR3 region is CASSLRGVAGSNGIEQYF. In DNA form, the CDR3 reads TGCGCCAGCAGCTTACGAGGGGTAGCGGGCTCGAACGGAATCGAGCAGTACTTC.